The T cell receptor beta chain under discussion was sequenced for a study of blood T cell repertoires in COVID-19. This table comes from immunoSEQ multiplex PCR, and its TCRdb copy is limited to in-frame clones, with some not included. Of 150,000 or so clones in the sample, roughly 90% were seen once. V lost 6 bases and J lost 10, with 18 bases in between. Germline CDR1 and CDR2: MNHEY and SMNVEV (reference sequence). The CDR3 has 13 amino acids. This TCR derives from a woman between 40 and 55 years old who had been exposed to COVID-19. This chain uses TRBV27 with TRBJ1-1; D is undetermined. Material: PBMCs or T cells enriched from blood (not recorded which). CDR3 in DNA: TGTGCCAGCAGCCCTGTAGACTTCGAAGGAGCTTTCTTT. It codes for CASSPVDFEGAFF.